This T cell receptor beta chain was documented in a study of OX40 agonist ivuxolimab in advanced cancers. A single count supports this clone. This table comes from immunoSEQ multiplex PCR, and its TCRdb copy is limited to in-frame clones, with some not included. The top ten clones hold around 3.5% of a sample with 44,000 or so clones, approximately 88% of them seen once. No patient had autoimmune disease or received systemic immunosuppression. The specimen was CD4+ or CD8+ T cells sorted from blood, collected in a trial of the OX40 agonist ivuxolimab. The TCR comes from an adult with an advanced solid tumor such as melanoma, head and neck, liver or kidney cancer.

The CDR3 is CASSFLPGPSYEQYF. The DNA of the CDR3 is TGCGCCAGCAGCTTCCTGCCGGGTCCCTCCTACGAGCAGTACTTC. The chain joins TRBV5-1 to TRBJ2-7, with D hard to call. CDR3 length equals 15 residues. The V gene's germline CDR1 is SGHRS and CDR2 YFSETQ. V lost 2 bases, J lost 0 bases, and 12 bases lay in between.